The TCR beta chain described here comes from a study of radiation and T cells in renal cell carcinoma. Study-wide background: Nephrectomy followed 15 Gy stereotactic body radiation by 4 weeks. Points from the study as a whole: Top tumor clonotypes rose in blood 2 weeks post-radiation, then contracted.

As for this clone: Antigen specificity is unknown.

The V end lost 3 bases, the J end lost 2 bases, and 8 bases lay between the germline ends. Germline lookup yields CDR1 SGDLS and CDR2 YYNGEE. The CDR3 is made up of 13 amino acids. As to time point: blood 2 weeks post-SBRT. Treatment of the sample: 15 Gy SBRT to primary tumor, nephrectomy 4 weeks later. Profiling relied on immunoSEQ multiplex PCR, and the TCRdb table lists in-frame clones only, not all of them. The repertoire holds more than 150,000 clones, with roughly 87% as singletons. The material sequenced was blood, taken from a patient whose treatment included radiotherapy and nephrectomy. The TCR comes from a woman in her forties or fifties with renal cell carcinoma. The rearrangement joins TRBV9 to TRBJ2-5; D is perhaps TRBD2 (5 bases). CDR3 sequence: CASSAEGQETQYF. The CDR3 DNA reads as TGTGCCAGCAGCGCCGAGGGACAAGAGACCCAGTACTTC.